The present TCR beta chain was sequenced within a study of cytomegalovirus exposure and HLA in healthy donors. The overall study: Across 350 to 500 genotyped donors, roughly 80% landed in the Caucasian-associated ancestry cluster. Findings and caveats of the study: Per a prior analysis, the majority of TCR beta V segments were productive roughly 87% or roughly 30% of the time. A likely sequencing artifact accounted for one observed cluster of highly shared sequence variants. Follow-up analysis later connected one missense variant in DCLRE1C with trimming of TCR beta V- and J-genes.

In regard to this clone: The antigen remains undetermined.

CDR1 and CDR2 from the germline V gene are KGHSH and LQKENI. The CDR3 contains 16 residues. Trimming took 6 bases from V and 0 from J, leaving 17 bases between them. With 60 Vbeta and 13 Jbeta primers, the PCR was carried out. Some clones are missing from TCRdb's copy, which holds only in-frame ones; the method was immunoSEQ multiplex PCR. The sample carries 100,000 to 150,000 clones, 75% to 85% recorded once. The sequencing input was PBMCs. The chain employs TRBV18 and TRBJ1-2; D gene uncertain. This TCR derives from a woman between 50 and 59 years old in good health and CMV-seropositive. The CDR3 DNA sequence: TGTGCCAGCTCGCCCCCCCCCAGATACGCTAACTATGGCTACACCTTC. Protein product: CASSPPPRYANYGYTF.